Sequencing of this T cell receptor beta chain was carried out in a study of blood T cells in healthy people across ages (dated by TCRdb to the mid-2010s). Notes on the research overall: Template switching captured roughly one uniquely barcoded TCR beta cDNA molecule per two T cells in model experiments. To track age-related changes in TCR beta repertoire diversity, the study relied on deep sequencing normalized with unique cDNA molecular identifiers. The donors were split into four age groups: young (average roughly 15 years), middle-aged (39), aged (approximately 60) and long-lived (approximately 80). To avoid experimental bias, donors of different ages were spread randomly across the sequencing lanes. Using the same blood draw, the study looked at two additional independent replicas of 1 million unique cDNA reads for two donors, one aged 18 to 30 and the other aged 80 or older.

The protocol used for the library was 5' RACE. Sequencing was performed on an Illumina HiSeq 2500. A second PCR of roughly 7 to 12 cycles was performed with a sample-barcoded 5' primer and a J-beta primer mix. A unique molecular identifier was introduced onto each TCR beta cDNA molecule by a template-switch 5' adaptor carrying 12 random nucleotides. Each sample yielded at least 2.5 million CDR3-containing paired-end reads. The Mint cDNA synthesis kit, primed by a TRBC-specific oligonucleotide, was used to synthesize first-strand cDNA from all RNA. Following uracil-DNA glycosylase treatment, all cDNA underwent a first 18-cycle PCR with the universal primers M1SS and BC2_uni_R. The paper's data handling went like this. For normalization, 1 million high-quality reads were randomly selected from each sample, with every read carrying a distinct molecular identifier. Reads with shared molecular identifiers were discarded instead of being binned into consensus sequences. MiTCR, set to a Q25 quality threshold and the strictest error-elimination algorithm, was used for CDR3 identification, clonotype clustering and error correction. A nonparametric unseen species model with Euler transformation was used to estimate lower-bound total TCR beta diversity. TCRdb ran its own pipeline on the public reads, namely fastp trimming at Q25 and MiXCR clone calling, and kept in-frame beta chains. Duplicate CDR3 protein sequences are folded into a single record with the most common DNA and genes. The V and J calls were determined by TCRdb, not by the authors. For this sample there are about 780,000 distinct CDR3 sequences; 46% appear just once. Clones ranked in the top ten supply 15% to 20% of the sample.

What the study reported, not specific to this receptor: The long-lived group showed more naive CD4+ T cells, fewer expanded clones and increased TCR diversity than the aged group, suggesting age selection. Observed TCR beta diversity correlated strongly with the percentage of naive T cells measured by flow cytometry. Since profiling was done on bulk unsorted PBMCs, naive and antigen-experienced compartments could not be conclusively compared. As age increased, observed TCR beta diversity per million T cells dropped in a roughly linear way, and a significant reduction was already evident by age roughly 36. Estimates of total diversity based on one million sequenced T cells were considered lower bounds and underestimates. The CMV infection status of donors was not known, potentially confounding age-related changes in expanded clonotypes.

The donors were roughly 39 Caucasian individuals from Russia, aged roughly 6 to 90 years, who were systemically healthy. Each donor gave 8 to 10 milliliters of peripheral blood, drawn into EDTA-treated Vacutainer tubes. Ficoll-Paque density-gradient centrifugation was used to isolate PBMCs, with at least 6 million obtained per sample. Total RNA, at least 6 micrograms per sample, was extracted from PBMCs with Trizol reagent. Naive CD45RAhigh/CD27high T cell percentages were measured by flow cytometry on a PBMC aliquot from every donor. Trimmed from V: 7 bases; trimmed from J: 6 bases; junction bases lacking a gene match: 3. The cysteine opens and the phenylalanine closes a CDR3 of 14 amino acids. Only the CDR3 DNA stays, 42 bases, in frame from base 1. Points on this clonotype: The antigen this receptor binds is unknown. Base quality data are lacking; no much larger clone is found one base away.

The sequencing input was blood. The V and J segments used are TRBV12-3 or TRBV12-4 and TRBJ2-2; TRBD2 aligns with 12 central bases. This clonotype was sampled from a man of 80 years or more in good health. For the CDR3, the sequence is CASIGLAGPGELFF. The DNA sequence follows: TGTGCCAGCATCGGACTAGCGGGACCCGGGGAGCTGTTTTTT.